This T cell receptor beta chain was identified in a study of T cell clones after liver transplantation. This CDR3 is built from 13 residues. The V end was cut by 5 bases, the J end by 9 bases, with 14 bases between. Germline V gene data show CDR1 as MNHEY and CDR2 as SMNVEV (reference sequence). Clones were read by immunoSEQ multiplex PCR, and TCRdb kept only the in-frame ones, dropping some. The sample lists roughly 70,000 clones, under 95% occurring once. On this clone: Its antigen is undetermined.

Study results and limitations: A larger donor-reactive than third-party decline suggested partial antigen-specific deletion.

This rearrangement joins TRBV27 to TRBJ2-1, with a tentative D call TRBD2 (6 bases). The sample here was CD4+ T cells from blood, taken before liver transplant. This clonotype originated in a human donor who received a liver transplant. DNA of the CDR3: TGTGCCAGCAGTGGAGGGGTTTGGGGTGAGCAGTTCTTC. This encodes CASSGGVWGEQFF.